These 2 T cell receptor beta chains came from one sample sequenced in a study of blood T cell repertoires in COVID-19. Method: immunoSEQ multiplex PCR; TCRdb's copy keeps in-frame clones and lacks some. Here the sample spans roughly 250,000 clones, approximately 88% being singletons. Sequencing was done on a sample of PBMCs or T cells enriched from blood (not recorded which). The source of these receptors is a woman aged 40 to 55 who had been exposed to COVID-19.

The V call is TRBV3-1 (or the pseudogene TRBV3-2), the J call TRBJ1-2; TRBD1 aligns across 7 bases. CDR3 length: 14 amino acids. Trimming cost V 3 bases and J 4 bases; bases outside gene matches: 5. Germline V gene data show CDR1 as LGHDT and CDR2 as YNNKEL (reference sequence). The CDR3 coding sequence is TGTGCCAGCAGCCAGCTGACAGGGTCCTATGGCTACACCTTC. Its translation: CASSQLTGSYGYTF.

The chain uses TRBV28 and TRBJ2-2; 7 bases agree with TRBD2. With 3 bases clipped from V and 4 bases from J, the junction kept 5 bases outside the gene matches. CDR1 and CDR2 (germline): MDHEN, SYDVKM. This CDR3 contains 15 residues. CDR3 in amino acids: CASSFWSGGTGELFF. CDR3 coding DNA: TGTGCCAGCAGTTTTTGGTCGGGAGGCACCGGGGAGCTGTTTTTT. The full variable domain, with the rest looked up from reference TRBV28 and TRBJ2-2, is DVKVTQSSRYLVKRTGEKVFLECVQDMDHENMFWYRQDPGLGLRLIYFSYDVKMKEKGDIPEGYSVSREKKERFSLILESASTNQTSMYLCASSFWSGGTGELFFGEGSRLTVL.